A selection of T cell receptor beta chains follows, all from one sample in a study of blood T cell repertoires in COVID-19. Assay: immunoSEQ multiplex PCR; the TCRdb copy retains only in-frame clones and omits some. The sample includes about 140,000 clones, 80% to 85% of them seen just once. The sample taken for sequencing was peripheral blood. These receptors were taken from a human donor in a cohort sampled during active COVID-19. The conserved cysteine and the conserved F or W are not part of the CDR3 here. A D gene is named only where the DNA matches it firmly. For some rows the clone size is stated as once, few or many, or as a class when expanded; others skip it.

clone_size d_call v_call cdr3_aa
NA TRBD1 TRBV19 ASSMGTGSNYGYT
NA NA TRBV15 ATSRGSDTYEQY
once NA TRBV5-5 ASSFRGGNEQY
NA NA TRBV5-1 ASHMRAGVHEQY
NA NA TRBV5-1 ASRYGDTYGYT
once NA TRBV28 ASSFRTAYNSPLH
NA TRBD1 TRBV19 ASSRDREASYNEQF
NA TRBD2 TRBV27 ASSFLAASYEQY
NA NA TRBV2 ASTRSWLQETQY
NA TRBD2 TRBV9 ASSVAGEGNEQY
few NA TRBV5-1 ASSITGNTEAF
NA NA TRBV4-3 ASSQDFQASGNTIY
few TRBD1 TRBV5-6 ASSPRGDRVIGANVLT
NA NA TRBV2 ASTSDSQETQY
NA NA TRBV6-5 ASSYGREDEQY
once TRBD1 TRBV5-5 ASSFGQDYEQY
NA TRBD2 TRBV4-3 ASSHRGGAEDEQY
NA TRBD2 TRBV7-2 ASSLVPAGAGATDTQY
NA TRBD1 TRBV5-1 ASSRFSPGQGTYEQY
few TRBD1 TRBV4-2 ASSHGTGENSPLH
NA TRBD1 TRBV5-8 ASSLLDSGQVETQY
NA NA TRBV24-1 ATSVEQNQETQY
NA TRBD1 TRBV9 ASSATGEGGYT
NA TRBD1 TRBV2 ASSPGQGAFYEQY
NA NA TRBV28 ASASTDSHTDTQY
NA TRBD1 TRBV28 ASSGTGDYGYT
NA TRBD2 TRBV19 ASNQLAGISGANVLT
few TRBD1 TRBV18 ASSRRTGEGEQY
once TRBD1 TRBV6-6 ASSYTPDRFEQY
few NA TRBV4-2 ASSQDAILAKNIQY
NA NA TRBV6-1 ASSEVGAVLETQY
NA NA TRBV4-1 ASSANKGKTQY
NA TRBD1 TRBV19 ASRAKGQGLYNEQF
once NA TRBV7-2 ASSLELTTDTQY
NA TRBD1 TRBV7-2 ASSAQGAGYGYT
few NA TRBV3-1/TRBV3-2 ASSQGVSLKAGNSPLH
NA NA TRBV6-5 ASSYFPATGTSLH
NA TRBD1 TRBV4-3 ASSRGGQGDMNTEAF
NA TRBD2 TRBV19 ASSTALAGGSYEQY
NA TRBD1 TRBV5-1 ASSGTGGGYEQY
NA TRBD2 TRBV5-4 ASSRAGGGSYEQY
NA TRBD2 TRBV5-1 ASSLAGGEYEQY
NA NA TRBV3-1/TRBV3-2 ASSQNWRDDGYT
NA TRBD1 TRBV7-3 ASSLTGDRLRGGYT
NA NA TRBV6-6 ASTPRGSGTGELF
NA TRBD2 TRBV9 ASSVSGTSGDPYNEQF
NA NA TRBV11-2 ASSRGPSSYEQY
few NA TRBV4-3 ASSREGFMNTEAF
NA TRBD2 TRBV7-2 ASSPRTSGRAGSNEQF
few NA TRBV11-2 ASSLGSRILNTEAF
NA NA TRBV12-2 ASRLVAQNSGQGVSYNSPLH
NA NA TRBV9 ASSVGGSTEAF
NA NA TRBV7-2 ASSLRPQGSYEQY
NA NA TRBV29-1 SVEYFSGDGAF